This is a list of T cell receptor beta chains from one sample in a study of T cell responses to AZD1222 COVID-19 vaccine. Measured with immunoSEQ multiplex PCR; TCRdb has only the in-frame clones, and not every one. Among 150,000 to 250,000 clones listed, 90% to 95% were seen once. Sequences were derived from peripheral blood, sampled 28 days after the second AZD1222 dose. Source of these receptors: an adult who received the AZD1222 COVID-19 vaccine. CDR3s include the opening cysteine and the closing phenylalanine or tryptophan. The order of the fields is clone size, J gene, V gene, D gene, CDR3 DNA, CDR3 protein. A D gene is named only where the DNA matches it firmly. Clone size, where shown, is once, few, many, or a class for clones that have expanded.

NA	TRBJ2-1	TRBV28	NA	TGTGCCAGCAGTTTGGGGACCGGTGAGCAGTTCTTC	CASSLGTGEQFF
NA	TRBJ1-6	TRBV7-6	NA	TGTGCCAGCAGCATTTACAGGGATTATAATTCACCCCTCCACTTT	CASSIYRDYNSPLHF
NA	TRBJ2-3	TRBV19	NA	TGTGCCAGTAATATATTGGGCACAGATACGCAGTATTTT	CASNILGTDTQYF
NA	TRBJ2-6	TRBV2	NA	TGTGCCAGCATTAGGGGGGCTAGGAGCTCTGGGGCCAACGTCCTGACTTTC	CASIRGARSSGANVLTF
NA	TRBJ2-5	TRBV24-1	NA	TGTGCCACCAGTGACACCGGGAGACCGGGGCGGGAGACCCAGTACTTC	CATSDTGRPGRETQYF
NA	TRBJ1-2	TRBV3-1/TRBV3-2	TRBD1	TGTGCCAGCAGCCAAGGCCCTCTCCGTACAGGGGTCTACTATGGCTACACCTTC	CASSQGPLRTGVYYGYTF
NA	TRBJ2-2	TRBV7-9	NA	TGTGCCAGCACTAGGGACACGAACACCGGGGAGCTGTTTTTT	CASTRDTNTGELFF
NA	TRBJ1-4	TRBV7-2	NA	TGTGCCAGCAGCTCCTTCCCGGGGGCTAATCATGAAAAACTGTTTTTT	CASSSFPGANHEKLFF
NA	TRBJ1-2	TRBV19	NA	TGTGCCAGTAGTATGATTGCAAGGAGCAACTATGGCTACACCTTC	CASSMIARSNYGYTF
NA	TRBJ2-3	TRBV30	TRBD2	TGTGCCTGGAGTACCAGAGCGGGAGCTTCAGATACGCAGTATTTT	CAWSTRAGASDTQYF
NA	TRBJ2-2	TRBV19	NA	TGTGCCAGTGGTTCCACCGGGGAGCTGTTTTTT	CASGSTGELFF
NA	TRBJ2-2	TRBV7-2	NA	TGTGCCAGCAGCCCCAGCGGAGCGAACACCGGGGAGCTGTTTTTT	CASSPSGANTGELFF
NA	TRBJ2-7	TRBV11-2	NA	TGTGCCAGCAGCACTCGGACGAGCAGGTCCTACGGCGAGCAGTACTTC	CASSTRTSRSYGEQYF
NA	TRBJ2-3	TRBV9	NA	TGTGCCAGCAGCGTCGGGACGGCAGATACGCAGTATTTT	CASSVGTADTQYF
once	TRBJ2-7	TRBV3-1/TRBV3-2	NA	TGTGCCAGCGGCCAAGCGGGTGGGCCCTCCTACGAGCAGTACTTC	CASGQAGGPSYEQYF
once	TRBJ1-4	TRBV30	NA	TGTGCCTGGAGTGGGTCCCCACAGGAGGGACTGTTTTTT	CAWSGSPQEGLFF
once	TRBJ1-2	TRBV3-1/TRBV3-2	TRBD1	TGTGCCAGCAGCTTTGGACAGGGCCGGGACTATGGCTACACCTTC	CASSFGQGRDYGYTF
NA	TRBJ1-1	TRBV3-1/TRBV3-2	NA	TGTGCCAGCAGCCAACGAGGGACTGAAGCTTTCTTT	CASSQRGTEAFF
NA	TRBJ2-7	TRBV11-2	NA	TGTGCCAGCAGCTTAACCTACGAGCAGTACTTC	CASSLTYEQYF
NA	TRBJ2-1	TRBV11-3	NA	TGTGCCAGCAGCTTAGAGGGGGACATTTACAATGAGCAGTTCTTC	CASSLEGDIYNEQFF
NA	TRBJ1-2	TRBV29-1	NA	TGCAGCGTAGCACTAAAGACGGGGTCCTATGGCTACACCTTC	CSVALKTGSYGYTF
NA	TRBJ1-5	TRBV15	NA	TGTGCCACCAGCAGAGATACCTTCGCAGCTAGCAATCAGCCCCAGCATTTT	CATSRDTFAASNQPQHF
NA	TRBJ2-7	TRBV4-3	NA	TGCGCCAGCAGCCAGGCCCGTTTCCAGGGCGAGCAGTACTTC	CASSQARFQGEQYF
NA	TRBJ2-3	TRBV4-2	TRBD1	TGTGCCAGCAGCCAAGAGCTCCGGACAGGGGCTAGCACAGATACGCAGTATTTT	CASSQELRTGASTDTQYF
few	TRBJ2-5	TRBV9	TRBD1	TGTGCCAGCACCTTTCTTGGGACAGGGCAAGAGACCCAGTACTTC	CASTFLGTGQETQYF
once	TRBJ2-1	TRBV16	TRBD2	TGTGCCAGCAGCCCGCGCGGGAGTCCCGGGGATGAGCAGTTCTTC	CASSPRGSPGDEQFF
NA	TRBJ1-3	TRBV5-1	NA	TGCGCCAGCAGCTTGGCCGGGGAACTCTCTGGAAACACCATATATTTT	CASSLAGELSGNTIYF
NA	TRBJ1-5	TRBV30	NA	TGTGCCTGGAGCCATAGCCTGACTGGCAATCAGCCCCAGCATTTT	CAWSHSLTGNQPQHF
NA	TRBJ2-7	TRBV5-1	TRBD1	TGCGCCAGCAGCGCCGGGACAGGGGGCTCCTACGAGCAGTACTTC	CASSAGTGGSYEQYF
NA	TRBJ1-1	TRBV27	NA	TGTGCCAGCAGTCCCCCGGGACGGTTGAACACTGAAGCTTTCTTT	CASSPPGRLNTEAFF
NA	TRBJ1-6	TRBV5-6	NA	TGTGCCACCGGGCTTGGGGGGGCGACGGCTTTTTCGCCCCTCCACTTT	CATGLGGATAFSPLHF